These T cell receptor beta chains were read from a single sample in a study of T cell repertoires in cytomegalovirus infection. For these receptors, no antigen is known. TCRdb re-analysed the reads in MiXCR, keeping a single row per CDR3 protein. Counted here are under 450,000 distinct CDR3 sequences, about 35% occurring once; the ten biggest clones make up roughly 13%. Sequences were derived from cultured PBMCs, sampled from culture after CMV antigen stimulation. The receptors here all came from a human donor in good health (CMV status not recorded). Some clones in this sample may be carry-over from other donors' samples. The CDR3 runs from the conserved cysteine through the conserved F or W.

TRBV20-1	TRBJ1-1	CSARTAAPSGTEAFF
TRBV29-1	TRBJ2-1	CSTWGPYNEQFF
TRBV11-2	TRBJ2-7	CASSPGGTRTYEQYF
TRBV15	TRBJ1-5	CATSRGSNQPQHF
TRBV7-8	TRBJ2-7	CASSLAKGWEQYF
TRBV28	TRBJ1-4	CASSKQGAGEKLFF
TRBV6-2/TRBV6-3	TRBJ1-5	CASAGTGNQPQHF
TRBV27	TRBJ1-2	CASTSRTGGPGYTF
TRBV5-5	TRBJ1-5	CASSLTGDVTQHF
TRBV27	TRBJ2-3	CASSPLTAGGSQDTQYF
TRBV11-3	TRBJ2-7	CASSFLGLSSSYEQYF
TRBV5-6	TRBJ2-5	CASSFWGLRETQYF
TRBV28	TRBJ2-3	CASSYPFLLAGEPDTQYF
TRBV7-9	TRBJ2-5	CASSLALMETQYF
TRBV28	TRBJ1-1	CASSLQAVMNTEAFF
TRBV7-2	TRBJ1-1	CASSTRTTEAFF
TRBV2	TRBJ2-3	CASSDADLDTQYF
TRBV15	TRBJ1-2	CATSRDQGAYGYTF
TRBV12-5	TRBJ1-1	CASGFKTGGRNTEAFF
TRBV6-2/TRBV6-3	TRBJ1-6	CASSYLTGRNSPLHF
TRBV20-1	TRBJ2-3	CSARESQREGIIAVADTQYF
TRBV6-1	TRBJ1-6	CASSRTGDSPLHF
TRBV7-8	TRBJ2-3	CASLGDYSGIKTDTQYF
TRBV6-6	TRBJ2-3	CASNQDSTDTQYF
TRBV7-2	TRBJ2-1	CASSSEGLADNEQFF
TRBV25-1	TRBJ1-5	CASRLLRVVEPQHF